This TCR beta chain was sequenced in a study of tumor-infiltrating lymphocytes in primary liver carcinoma. About the research overall: The cohort included men and women aged 30 to 69 years.

This CDR3 is 15 amino acids long. CDR1 is SGHRS and CDR2 is YFSETQ in the germline V gene. Both blood RNA, taken from unsorted whole blood, and germline DNA were extracted. A constant-region primer primed TCR beta cDNA synthesis from about 550 ng of total RNA. Libraries covering TCR beta were generated through three nested multiplex PCR rounds (using a slightly modified ARM-PCR). Rounds one and two of PCR, each of around 9 cycles, were primed with TRBV1-TRBV30 forward primers and a C-beta reverse primer. One entry per CDR3 protein results from TCRdb running MiXCR on the multiplex PCR reads. The table lists about 320,000 distinct CDR3 sequences, 65% of them singletons. Points on this clonotype: The junction departs from germline at one end; a sequencing error may be responsible.

This sequence was found in a man between 35 and 55 years old with primary liver carcinoma and hepatitis B virus infection. The sequencing input was peripheral blood. The V and J genes are TRBV5-1 and TRBJ2-3; D unclear. DNA of the CDR3: TGCGCCAGCAGCTTGGCAGGTACTCGCACAGATATGCAGTATTTT. It encodes CASSLAGTRTDMQYF. The entire variable domain, with the rest obtained from reference TRBV5-1 and TRBJ2-3, is as follows: KAGVTQTPRYLIKTRGQQVTLSCSPISGHRSVSWYQQTPGQGLQFLFEYFSETQRNKGNFPGRFSGRQFSNSRSEMNVSTLELGDSALYLCASSLAGTRTDMQYFGPGTRLTVL.